This TCR beta chain emerged from a study of shared clonotypes between healthy human individuals. Background on the study: For every donor, three CD4 naive, three CD4 memory, two CD8 naive and one CD8 memory plates were used. Findings and caveats of the study: Rarefaction curves obtained for sorted subsets showed sequencing incomplete despite large depth.

It was at deep level that the assay was run. Each replicate PCR on the sorted subsets used about 0.2 ug DNA (around 30,000 T cell genomes). The method was immunoSEQ multiplex PCR; TCRdb's version includes in-frame clones alone and lacks a portion of them. This table holds 1,400,000 or so clones, roughly 98.5% found once. In regard to this clone: No antigen is known for it.

The CDR3 has 14 residues. Germline-derived CDR1 and CDR2 are SGDLS and YYNGEE. The germline V and J ends were trimmed by 3 bases and 5 bases, with 15 bases remaining between them. The chain carries TRBV9 and TRBJ2-7; D assignment may be TRBD1 or TRBD2 (5 bases each). The sample was naive CD4+ T cells sorted from blood. Specified subset: CD45RA+ positively selected. The source is a man aged 25-45 years in good health. The CDR3 loop reads CASSAGRNSNEQYF. In DNA, the CDR3 is TGTGCCAGCAGCGCGGGACGGAATAGCAACGAGCAGTACTTC. Full variable domain (missing parts from reference TRBV9 and TRBJ2-7): DSGVTQTPKHLITATGQRVTLRCSPRSGDLSVYWYQQSLDQGLQFLIQYYNGEERAKGNILERFSAQQFPDLHSELNLSSLELGDSALYFCASSAGRNSNEQYFGPGTRLTVT.